The subject of this entry is one TCR beta chain. This specimen belongs to a study of OX40 agonist ivuxolimab in advanced cancers. Clones were sequenced by immunoSEQ multiplex PCR, and TCRdb holds only the in-frame ones, with some missing. This table holds about 21,000 clones, about four fifths found once. Trimming took off 5 bases at V and 4 bases at J, with 12 bases between the two ends. Germline V gene lookup returns CDR1 MNHNS and CDR2 SASEGT. The CDR3 length is 14 residues. Patients were excluded for autoimmune disease history or systemic immunosuppression. The sequencing here drew on CD4+ or CD8+ T cells sorted from blood, taken in a trial of the OX40 agonist ivuxolimab. The TCR was taken from an adult with an advanced solid tumor such as melanoma, head and neck, liver or kidney cancer. The chain carries TRBV6-1 and TRBJ2-1; D is uncertain. The CDR3 here is CASSFLAAYNEQFF. The CDR3 nucleotides are TGTGCCAGCAGTTTTTTAGCAGCTTACAATGAGCAGTTCTTC.